This TCR beta chain appears in the sequencing data of a study of cytomegalovirus exposure and HLA in healthy donors. With 60 Vbeta and 13 Jbeta primers, the PCR was carried out. Clones were sequenced by immunoSEQ multiplex PCR, and TCRdb holds only the in-frame ones, with some missing. The data hold 210,000 or so clones, with around 83% observed a single time. This CDR3 is built from 13 residues. The V gene's germline CDR1 is SGHAT and CDR2 FQDESV (reference sequence). Trimming took off 5 bases at V and 2 bases at J, with 9 bases between the two ends. This clonotype originated in a girl aged 5-17 years in good health and CMV-seronegative. The sequenced material came from PBMCs. This rearrangement joins TRBV11-1 to TRBJ1-1, with D uncertain. CDR3 bases: TGTGCCAGCAGCCTAAGACACAACACTGAAGCTTTCTTT. Translating it yields CASSLRHNTEAFF. The whole variable domain, remainder taken from reference TRBV11-1 and TRBJ1-1, is EAEVAQSPRYKITEKSQAVAFWCDPISGHATLYWYRQILGQGPELLVQFQDESVVDDSQLPKDRFSAERLKGVDSTLKIQPAELGDSAMYLCASSLRHNTEAFFGQGTRLTVV.